This T cell receptor (beta chain) appears in the sequencing data of a study of shared clonotypes between healthy human individuals. At the level of the study: Serving as donors were a couple of women and a few men, whose ages spanned 18 to 49. The study, taken as a whole, reports: As a rule, naive subsets had a larger estimated richness than memory subsets.

Only CD45RO-negative cells positively selected for CCR7 counted as naive CD8 cells, so terminally differentiated effector memory CD45RA+ cells were excluded. Sequencing used immunoSEQ multiplex PCR; TCRdb keeps in-frame clones, though not all of them. Altogether over 2,000,000 clones are present, 93% being singletons, with the ten largest covering more than 1.5%. To note about this clone: The antigen is unknown.

Trimming took 7 bases from V and 6 from J, leaving 15 bases between them. The CDR3 is made up of 13 amino acids. Germline CDR1 MNHEY, CDR2 SVGAGI. The chain employs TRBV6-5 and TRBJ1-1; no reliable D call. What was sequenced was naive CD8+ T cells from PBMCs. This sequence originates from a man between 18 and 29 years old in good health. Some clones in this sample may be carry-over from other donors' samples. The DNA of the CDR3 is TGTGCCAGCACCCTTGACTCGGGGTCTGAAGCTTTCTTT. It yields the protein CASTLDSGSEAFF.